This T cell receptor beta chain was documented in a study of technical replicates of blood from several donors. Profiled with immunoSEQ multiplex PCR; TCRdb holds only in-frame clones, not every one. In the table there are about 79,000 clones, 90% to 95% of which are singletons. V was shortened by 4 bases and J by 2 bases, with 9 bases between the two germline ends. The CDR3 consists of 12 residues. Germline CDR1 and CDR2: GTSNPN and SVGIG (reference sequence). The clonotype originates from a human donor in good health. V usage is TRBV30 and J usage is TRBJ2-7, with a weak D call TRBD2 (5 bases). Sequencing was performed on T cells isolated from PBMCs. CDR3 sequence reads: CAWIPRAYEQYF. CDR3 in DNA: TGTGCCTGGATCCCGAGGGCCTACGAGCAGTACTTC.